This TCR beta chain was retrieved from a study of shared T cell receptors in the human thymus. The CDR3 is 15 residues long. From germline, CDR1 is SGHVT and CDR2 SQSDAQ. V gave up 5 bases and J gave up 5 bases, with 18 bases separating them. TCRdb's copy holds only in-frame clones and misses some; the assay was immunoSEQ multiplex PCR. The sample includes hundreds of thousands of clones, approximately 83% of them seen just once. This same sample was also part of a study on human thymus T cells. That publication notes: Corrective heart surgery yielded resections, and these provided the thymus tissue.

The source of this sequence is a girl under three years old with a congenital heart defect. This rearrangement joins TRBV7-4 to TRBJ2-5, with D perhaps matching TRBD2 (6 bases). The specimen was thymocytes. This CDR3 is CASSPRGTSGETQYF. CDR3 DNA: TGTGCCAGCAGCCCACGGGGGACCAGCGGGGAGACCCAGTACTTC.